One sample yielded the 15 T cell receptor beta chains listed below, sequenced in a study of blood T cell repertoires in COVID-19. Clones were sequenced by immunoSEQ multiplex PCR, and TCRdb holds only the in-frame ones, with some missing. The sample consists of 120,000 or so clones, about four fifths of them appearing once. Source material: peripheral blood. Receptor source: a man aged 25-45 years with COVID-19, enrolled during active disease.

The chain carries TRBV7-6 and TRBJ2-7, with TRBD1 matching over 11 bases. Germline V gene lookup returns CDR1 SGHVS and CDR2 FNYEAQ. The CDR3 runs to 14 residues. Germline trimming cut 6 bases from V and 4 bases from J; bases unmatched to any gene: 5. The CDR3 reads CASSRGQGGYEQYF. The CDR3 DNA follows: TGTGCCAGCAGTAGGGGACAGGGGGGATACGAGCAGTACTTC.

This chain connects TRBV14 to TRBJ1-1; no reliable D call. V lost 4 bases and J 3 bases, leaving 15 bases between the germline ends. Germline-derived CDR1 and CDR2 are SGHDN and FVKESK. The CDR3 extends over 15 amino acids. The CDR3 bases are TGTGCCAGCAGCCCAATCGACACAGCCTACACTGAAGCTTTCTTT. Its protein product is CASSPIDTAYTEAFF.

This chain connects TRBV4-1 to TRBJ2-2; 8 bases line up with TRBD1. V was clipped by 4 bases and J by 4 bases; unmatched bases: 8. The CDR3 sequence is 16 residues long. Germline assignment: CDR1 MGHRA and CDR2 YSYEKL. CDR3 coding DNA: TGCGCCAGCAGCCCAAAGGGACAGGCGATCACCGGGGAGCTGTTTTTT. Its translation is CASSPKGQAITGELFF.

The CDR3 sequence is CASSLKSEKLFF. The CDR3 coding sequence is TGTGCCAGCAGTTTAAAGAGTGAAAAACTGTTTTTT. The chain couples TRBV28 to TRBJ1-4; D is ambiguous. V lost 2 bases, J lost 7 bases, and 5 bases lay in between. The CDR3 contains 12 residues. CDR1 and CDR2 (germline): MDHEN, SYDVKM.

The chain joins TRBV19 to TRBJ1-5; tentative D call: TRBD1 (6 bases). Germline V lookup: CDR1 LNHDA, CDR2 SQIVND (reference sequence). Trimming took off 5 bases at V and 7 bases at J, with 12 bases between the two ends. This CDR3 contains 13 residues. The CDR3 nucleotides read TGTGCCAGTAGTTTACAGGGCGAACAGCCCCAGCATTTT. Translating it yields CASSLQGEQPQHF.

The V call is TRBV2, the J call TRBJ2-7, with 7 bases that match TRBD1. The CDR3 runs to 14 residues. V lost 7 bases and J lost 0; bases outside the gene matches: 6. Germline V CDR1 and CDR2: SNHLY, FYNNEI. The CDR3: CASNTPGGSYEQYF. The DNA for the CDR3 is TGTGCCAGCAACACTCCAGGGGGCTCCTACGAGCAGTACTTC.

The chain uses TRBV25-1 and TRBJ1-1; D unclear. The V gene lost 5 bases and the J gene lost 5 bases, with 12 bases spanning the gap. Germline-derived CDR1 and CDR2 are MGHDK and SYGVNS. There are 13 residues in the CDR3. The CDR3 nucleotides read TGTGCCAGCAGTTTAGAGGGATGGACTGAAGCTTTCTTT. Translating it yields CASSLEGWTEAFF.

The chain combines TRBV6-2 or TRBV6-3 with TRBJ1-6; no definite D call. With 4 bases removed from V and 5 bases from J, the gap between germline ends came to 12 bases. Looked up from germline, CDR1 is MNHEY and CDR2 is SVGEGT. CDR3 length: 15 residues. For the CDR3, the DNA is TGTGCCAGCAGTTCCCCCGGTGGTAATAATTCACCCCTCCACTTT. Its translation is CASSSPGGNNSPLHF.

V gene TRBV6-5 combines with J gene TRBJ2-5, with 7 bases that match TRBD1. The CDR3 is 13 amino acids. Per the germline V gene, CDR1 is MNHEY and CDR2 is SVGAGI. The V and J ends lost 5 bases and 2 bases, in that order; junction bases with no gene match: 2. The DNA of the CDR3 is TGTGCCAGCAGTCCGGGACAGCAAGAGACCCAGTACTTC. Translated, it gives CASSPGQQETQYF.

The V and J genes are TRBV5-1 and TRBJ2-2; 7 positions agree with TRBD1. CDR3 length equals 14 residues. J gave up 5 bases and V 0 bases, and 1 base lay outside the gene matches. Germline CDR1 and CDR2: SGHRS and YFSETQ. The CDR3: CASSLGQGTGELFF. The CDR3 DNA reads TGCGCCAGCAGCTTGGGACAGGGAACCGGGGAGCTGTTTTTT. Supplemented by reference TRBV5-1 and TRBJ2-2, the full variable domain reads KAGVTQTPRYLIKTRGQQVTLSCSPISGHRSVSWYQQTPGQGLQFLFEYFSETQRNKGNFPGRFSGRQFSNSRSEMNVSTLELGDSALYLCASSLGQGTGELFFGEGSRLTVL.

The V gene is TRBV15, the J gene TRBJ2-1; D uncertain. The CDR3 consists of 17 residues. V lost 2 bases to trimming and J lost 0 bases, with 14 bases between them. CDR1 is LNHNV, CDR2 YYDKDF, per germline (reference sequence). The CDR3 region has the DNA TGTGCCACCAGCAGACACCCTTACTGGAGCTCCTACAATGAGCAGTTCTTC. It translates to CATSRHPYWSSYNEQFF.

This clone occurred a few times. V and J are TRBV7-6 and TRBJ2-2; TRBD1 aligns across 7 bases. Germline V gives CDR1 SGHVS, CDR2 FNYEAQ. V trimming: 4 bases; J trimming: 0 bases; junction bases outside the gene matches: 8. The CDR3 sequence is 17 residues long. In DNA, the CDR3 is TGTGCCAGCAGCTCGAAAAAACAGGGGTCGAACACCGGGGAGCTGTTTTTT. This gives the protein CASSSKKQGSNTGELFF. The full variable domain, its missing parts supplied by reference TRBV7-6 and TRBJ2-2, is GAGVSQSPRYKVTKRGQDVALRCDPISGHVSLYWYRQALGQGPEFLTYFNYEAQQDKSGLPNDRFSAERPEGSISTLTIQRTEQRDSAMYRCASSSKKQGSNTGELFFGEGSRLTVL.

The chain's CDR3 is CASSEQGAQDETQYF. The CDR3 coding sequence is TGTGCCAGCAGTGAACAGGGTGCGCAAGACGAAACCCAGTACTTC. The chain employs TRBV9 and TRBJ2-5, with D perhaps matching TRBD1 (6 bases). Germline V gene data show CDR1 as SGDLS and CDR2 as YYNGEE. The CDR3 consists of 15 residues. Trimming took 5 bases from V and 8 from J, leaving 22 bases between them. The variable domain in full, completed from reference TRBV9 and TRBJ2-5, reads DSGVTQTPKHLITATGQRVTLRCSPRSGDLSVYWYQQSLDQGLQFLIQYYNGEERAKGNILERFSAQQFPDLHSELNLSSLELGDSALYFCASSEQGAQDETQYFGPGTRLLVL.

The chain couples TRBV5-1 to TRBJ1-2; a possible D gene is TRBD1 (5 bases). The V and J ends lost 4 bases and 4 bases respectively, with 11 bases between them. The CDR3 runs 13 residues. Germline loops: CDR1 SGHRS, CDR2 YFSETQ. The CDR3 nucleotides are TGCGCCAGCAGCCAACAGGATTCCTATGGCTACACCTTC. This codes for CASSQQDSYGYTF.

This clone was counted a few times. The V call is TRBV7-2, the J call TRBJ2-7, with D possibly TRBD2 on 7 matching bases. CDR1 SGHTA and CDR2 FQGNSA come from the germline V gene. This CDR3 is built from 15 residues. V shed 5 bases and J shed 6 bases, with 20 bases lying between them. CDR3 amino acids: CASSPMLGGPREQYF. The CDR3 DNA sequence: TGTGCCAGCAGCCCGATGTTGGGGGGGCCTCGCGAGCAGTACTTC.